Below are 26 T cell receptor beta chains sequenced from a single sample in a study of shared clonotypes between healthy human individuals. TCRdb's copy holds only in-frame clones and misses some; the assay was immunoSEQ multiplex PCR. The data show a few million clones, approximately 93% seen once. Sequencing was performed on naive CD4+ T cells from PBMCs. Subset in this sample: CD45RA+ positively selected. The receptors stem from a man aged 18 to 30 in good health. Some clones in this sample may be carry-over from other donors' samples.

A note on this clone: Other DNA sequences in the sample encode the same CDR3. The rearrangement uses TRBV5-1 and TRBJ2-7; D is uncertain. In germline, CDR1 is SGHRS, CDR2 YFSETQ. V was trimmed by 0 bases and J by 5 bases, leaving 3 bases between them. This CDR3 has 11 amino acids. CDR3 nucleotide sequence: TGCGCCAGCAGCTTGGCGGACGAGCAGTACTTC. Translating it yields CASSLADEQYF.

The table lists this clone with a few counts. Other DNA variants within this sample encode the same CDR3. V and J are TRBV30 and TRBJ1-1; 8 bases are a match to TRBD1. This CDR3 has 13 residues. J gave up 4 bases and V 3 bases, and 4 bases lay outside the gene matches. Germline V gives CDR1 GTSNPN, CDR2 SVGIG (reference sequence). DNA of the CDR3: TGTGCCTGGAGCCCTACAGGGGGCACTGAAGCTTTCTTT. Translation gives CAWSPTGGTEAFF.

This clone was seen once. The chain couples TRBV7-2 to TRBJ1-5; the match to TRBD1 covers 7 bases. The CDR3 loop spans 14 amino acids. Germline values: CDR1 SGHTA, CDR2 FQGNSA. With 3 bases clipped from V and 5 bases from J, the junction kept 4 bases outside the gene matches. In DNA form, the CDR3 reads TGTGCCAGCAGCTTGGGAGGGGGCTATCAGCCCCAGCATTTT. This codes for CASSLGGGYQPQHF.

The chain employs TRBV28 and TRBJ2-7; D may be TRBD1 (6 bases). The CDR3 totals 13 residues. The V gene lost 4 bases and the J gene lost 2 bases, with 9 bases spanning the gap. Germline V gene lookup returns CDR1 MDHEN and CDR2 SYDVKM. The CDR3 loop reads CASSYRDAYEQYF. CDR3 in DNA: TGTGCCAGCAGTTACAGGGACGCCTACGAGCAGTACTTC.

The chain is built from TRBV2 and TRBJ2-7; 9 nucleotides agree with TRBD1. V shed 7 bases, J shed 4 bases, and the junction held 5 bases outside the gene matches. Germline V gene data show CDR1 as SNHLY and CDR2 as FYNNEI. The CDR3 is 13 residues long. The CDR3 loop reads CASNQQGAYEQYF. The CDR3 nucleotides are TGTGCCAGCAATCAACAGGGGGCTTACGAGCAGTACTTC. Supplemented by reference TRBV2 and TRBJ2-7, the full variable domain reads EPEVTQTPSHQVTQMGQEVILRCVPISNHLYFYWYRQILGQKVEFLVSFYNNEISEKSEIFDDQFSVERPDGSNFTLKIRSTKLEDSAMYFCASNQQGAYEQYFGPGTRLTVT.

The rearrangement uses TRBV6-1 and TRBJ2-2; perhaps D is TRBD1 or TRBD2 (5 bases each). CDR1 and CDR2 (germline): MNHNS, SASEGT. The CDR3 has 13 amino acids. V was pared by 7 bases and J by 6 bases, with 12 bases between. Here the CDR3 reads CASKERGSGELFF. DNA of the CDR3: TGTGCCAGCAAAGAGAGGGGATCCGGGGAGCTGTTTTTT.

This chain uses TRBV10-3 with TRBJ2-7; TRBD1 agrees at 7 bases. This CDR3 is 14 amino acids long. Germline values: CDR1 ENHRY, CDR2 SYGVKD. V was clipped by 4 bases and J by 4 bases; unmatched bases: 7. DNA of the CDR3: TGTGCCATCAGTGGAGAAACACAGGGGTACGAGCAGTACTTC. Protein product: CAISGETQGYEQYF.

The V call is TRBV6-5, the J call TRBJ2-1, with TRBD2 matching 9 bases. Germline V gives CDR1 MNHEY, CDR2 SVGAGI. Trimming took 8 bases from V and 9 from J; bases not matched to a gene: 8. CDR3 length: 13 residues. DNA of the CDR3: TGTGCCAGCCCCCGGCGGGAGGGGATTGAGCAGTTCTTC. Its translation: CASPRREGIEQFF.

J is TRBJ2-7 and V is TRBV2, with TRBD2 identical over 7 bases. The CDR3 sequence is 15 residues long. Germline lookup yields CDR1 SNHLY and CDR2 FYNNEI. After removal of 6 bases from V and 5 bases from J, the junction contained 13 bases not matched to a gene. As DNA, the CDR3 is TGTGCCAGCAGGGCCCGACTAGCTTCATTGAACGAGCAGTACTTC. It codes for CASRARLASLNEQYF.

The chain joins TRBV28 to TRBJ1-5; the D gene is possibly TRBD1 (5 bases). V was cut by 5 bases and J by 3 bases, with 14 bases left in between. This CDR3 spans 15 amino acids. Per the germline V gene, CDR1 is MDHEN and CDR2 is SYDVKM. The CDR3 DNA reads as TGTGCCAGCAGTGCATTGGTGGGACTCAATCAGCCCCAGCATTTT. It yields the protein CASSALVGLNQPQHF.

The rearrangement links TRBV19 to TRBJ1-2; D unresolved. The CDR3 runs to 12 residues. CDR1 and CDR2 from the germline V gene are LNHDA and SQIVND (reference sequence). V lost 7 bases and J lost 3, with 9 bases in between. The CDR3 here is CASKYTDYGYTF. In DNA, the CDR3 is TGTGCCAGTAAATACACTGACTATGGCTACACCTTC. Complete variable domain (other parts from reference TRBV19 and TRBJ1-2): DGGITQSPKYLFRKEGQNVTLSCEQNLNHDAMYWYRQDPGQGLRLIYYSQIVNDFQKGDIAEGYSVSREKKESFPLTVTSAQKNPTAFYLCASKYTDYGYTFGSGTRLTVV.

About this clone: Within the sample, other DNA sequences also encode this same CDR3. V gene TRBV7-3 combines with J gene TRBJ2-1, with 13 bases aligning to TRBD2. This CDR3 has 15 amino acids. Germline trimming cut 3 bases from V and 5 bases from J; bases unmatched to any gene: 1. CDR1 is SGHTA and CDR2 is FQGTGA in the germline V gene. CDR3 in DNA: TGTGCCAGCAGCTTGGGGACTAGCGGGAACAATGAGCAGTTCTTC. Its translation: CASSLGTSGNNEQFF.

V and J are TRBV2 and TRBJ2-7; 9 bases are a match to TRBD2. The CDR3 has 14 amino acids. In germline, CDR1 is SNHLY, CDR2 FYNNEI. Unmatched junction bases numbered 9, after V lost 7 bases and J lost 5 bases. CDR3 region: CASKLGTSLDEQYF. Here the CDR3 DNA reads TGTGCCAGCAAACTAGGGACTAGCCTGGACGAGCAGTACTTC. Full variable domain (outside the CDR3, taken from reference TRBV2 and TRBJ2-7): EPEVTQTPSHQVTQMGQEVILRCVPISNHLYFYWYRQILGQKVEFLVSFYNNEISEKSEIFDDQFSVERPDGSNFTLKIRSTKLEDSAMYFCASKLGTSLDEQYFGPGTRLTVT.

The rearrangement uses TRBV28 and TRBJ1-1; the match to TRBD1 covers 8 bases. There are 15 residues in the CDR3. The J segment lost 3 bases and the V segment lost 6 bases, leaving 9 bases of the junction unmatched. Per the germline V gene, CDR1 is MDHEN and CDR2 is SYDVKM. The CDR3 loop is CASRPPAGGYTEAFF. In DNA form, the CDR3 reads TGTGCCAGCAGACCCCCGGCAGGGGGCTACACTGAAGCTTTCTTT. Supplemented by reference TRBV28 and TRBJ1-1, the full variable domain reads DVKVTQSSRYLVKRTGEKVFLECVQDMDHENMFWYRQDPGLGLRLIYFSYDVKMKEKGDIPEGYSVSREKKERFSLILESASTNQTSMYLCASRPPAGGYTEAFFGQGTRLTVV.

In DNA form, the CDR3 reads TGTGCCAGCTCACCGTCACAGGGGGCGTTTAACGAGCAGTACTTC. This translates into CASSPSQGAFNEQYF. This chain links TRBV18 with TRBJ2-7; 9 nucleotides agree with TRBD1. This CDR3 is 15 amino acids long. Germline V gives CDR1 KGHSH, CDR2 LQKENI. The junction had 8 bases not matched to a gene; V was cut back by 3 bases and J by 5 bases. Supplemented by reference TRBV18 and TRBJ2-7, the full variable domain reads NAGVMQNPRHLVRRRGQEARLRCSPMKGHSHVYWYRQLPEEGLKFMVYLQKENIIDESGMPKERFSAEFPKEGPSILRIQQVVRGDSAAYFCASSPSQGAFNEQYFGPGTRLTVT.

V is TRBV28 and J is TRBJ2-7; D possibly corresponds to TRBD1 (5 bases). Trimming removed 6 bases at V and 5 bases at J, with 11 bases between. CDR3 length: 12 amino acids. Germline CDR1 and CDR2: MDHEN and SYDVKM. The CDR3 loop is CASSGRVHEQYF. The CDR3 DNA is TGTGCCAGCAGCGGCAGGGTCCACGAGCAGTACTTC.

The chain has TRBV5-1 and TRBJ1-2; D remains unclear. V lost 5 bases, J lost 8 bases, and 13 bases lay in between. The CDR3 runs to 12 residues. The germline gives CDR1 SGHRS, CDR2 YFSETQ. CDR3 in amino acids: CASRWDLWGYTF. CDR3 sequence (DNA): TGCGCCAGCAGATGGGATCTGTGGGGCTACACCTTC. The whole variable domain, remainder taken from reference TRBV5-1 and TRBJ1-2, is KAGVTQTPRYLIKTRGQQVTLSCSPISGHRSVSWYQQTPGQGLQFLFEYFSETQRNKGNFPGRFSGRQFSNSRSEMNVSTLELGDSALYLCASRWDLWGYTFGSGTRLTVV.

Of note for this clone: Other DNA sequences within the sample encode an identical CDR3. The chain joins TRBV7-3 to TRBJ2-1, with D possibly TRBD1 on 6 matching bases. Germline assignment: CDR1 SGHTA and CDR2 FQGTGA. The germline V and J ends were trimmed by 2 bases and 5 bases, with 10 bases remaining between them. CDR3 length: 14 amino acids. CDR3: CASSLDRWDNEQFF. The CDR3 DNA sequence: TGTGCCAGCAGCTTAGACAGGTGGGACAATGAGCAGTTCTTC.

V is TRBV18 and J is TRBJ2-2; possibly TRBD1 or TRBD2 for D (5 bases each). The V and J ends lost 5 bases and 5 bases respectively, with 18 bases between them. Germline V gene lookup returns CDR1 KGHSH and CDR2 LQKENI. There are 16 residues in the CDR3. The DNA for the CDR3 is TGTGCCAGCTCAGAAACCGGGACGTCGGGGACCGGGGAGCTGTTTTTT. Its protein is CASSETGTSGTGELFF.

The chain couples TRBV5-1 to TRBJ2-7, with TRBD2 identical over 7 bases. CDR1 is SGHRS and CDR2 is YFSETQ in the germline V gene. V shed 5 bases and J 3 bases; nucleotides not matched to a gene: 8. The CDR3 totals 14 residues. The CDR3 nucleotides are TGCGCCAGCAGGGAGCGGGACTCCCGCTACGAGCAGTACTTC. It specifies CASRERDSRYEQYF.

V gene TRBV19 combines with J gene TRBJ2-1; TRBD1 or TRBD2 may be the D gene (5 bases each). Germline V gene sequence: CDR1 LNHDA, CDR2 SQIVND (reference sequence). The CDR3 is 15 residues long. The V end lost 3 bases, the J end lost 3 bases, and 12 bases lay between the germline ends. The CDR3 protein is CASSIRDGLYNEQFF. The CDR3 nucleotides read TGTGCCAGTAGTATCCGGGACGGGCTCTACAATGAGCAGTTCTTC.

This sequence joins TRBV7-3 and TRBJ2-5, with D possibly TRBD1 on 5 matching bases. This CDR3 is 17 amino acids long. V lost 2 bases and J 3 bases, leaving 19 bases between the germline ends. The germline V gene has CDR1 SGHTA and CDR2 FQGTGA. CDR3 region: CASSLAPRGHPEETQYF. The CDR3 bases are TGTGCCAGCAGCTTAGCGCCCCGCGGACATCCCGAAGAGACCCAGTACTTC.

This clone was detected only once. V is TRBV7-2 and J is TRBJ2-1, with 8 nucleotides matching TRBD2. CDR3 size: 16 residues. Trimming removed 7 bases from V and 2 bases from J; junction bases left unmatched: 10. Germline V CDR1 and CDR2: SGHTA, FQGNSA. The CDR3: CASKTFSGDTYNEQFF. Written as DNA, the CDR3 is TGTGCCAGCAAGACCTTTAGCGGGGATACCTACAATGAGCAGTTCTTC.

The chain combines TRBV28 with TRBJ1-2, with D tentatively TRBD1 (5 bases). The CDR3 has 13 amino acids. Germline lookup yields CDR1 MDHEN and CDR2 SYDVKM. V shed 7 bases and J shed 8 bases, with 17 bases lying between them. CDR3 sequence (DNA): TGTGCCAGCACCCTTCGAGGGGAGTTGGGCTACACCTTC. This codes for CASTLRGELGYTF.

V gene TRBV7-2 combines with J gene TRBJ2-1, with 12 nucleotides matching TRBD2. Trimming cost V 4 bases and J 4 bases; bases outside gene matches: 5. There are 16 residues in the CDR3. Germline CDR1 SGHTA, CDR2 FQGNSA. The chain's CDR3 is CASSSSGTSGYNEQFF. The DNA of the CDR3 is TGTGCCAGCAGCTCCTCGGGGACTAGCGGGTACAATGAGCAGTTCTTC.

V is TRBV5-1 and J is TRBJ1-4, with TRBD1 identical over 8 bases. Germline V CDR1 and CDR2: SGHRS, YFSETQ. V shed 3 bases and J 0 bases; nucleotides not matched to a gene: 13. The CDR3 spans 19 residues. CDR3 DNA: TGCGCCAGCAGCTGGGGAATGGGACAGGCGGGGACAACTAATGAAAAACTGTTTTTT. This sequence encodes CASSWGMGQAGTTNEKLFF.